This T cell receptor beta chain was profiled in a study of response to subunit inactivated influenza vaccine. Each CDR3 protein gets one entry after TCRdb re-called the RT-PCR reads with MiXCR. The profile shows over 800,000 distinct CDR3 sequences, less than 25% of them singletons. Findings of the study overall: It was suggested by the authors that few new T cells are recruited by each seasonal influenza vaccination.

The CDR3 is 14 residues long. V dropped 5 bases and J dropped 11 bases, with 16 bases sitting between them. CDR1 SNHLY and CDR2 FYNNEI come from the germline V gene. A note on this clonotype: Its antigen is undetermined.

The sequences come from PBMCs from blood, collected roughly 5 days after vaccination. This TCR was recovered from a middle-aged man who received an inactivated influenza vaccine. This chain uses TRBV2 with TRBJ1-6, with D possibly TRBD1 on 6 matching bases. The CDR3 bases are TGTGCCAGCAGTTTGACAGGCGTGATGGCACCCCTCCACTTT. It codes for CASSLTGVMAPLHF.